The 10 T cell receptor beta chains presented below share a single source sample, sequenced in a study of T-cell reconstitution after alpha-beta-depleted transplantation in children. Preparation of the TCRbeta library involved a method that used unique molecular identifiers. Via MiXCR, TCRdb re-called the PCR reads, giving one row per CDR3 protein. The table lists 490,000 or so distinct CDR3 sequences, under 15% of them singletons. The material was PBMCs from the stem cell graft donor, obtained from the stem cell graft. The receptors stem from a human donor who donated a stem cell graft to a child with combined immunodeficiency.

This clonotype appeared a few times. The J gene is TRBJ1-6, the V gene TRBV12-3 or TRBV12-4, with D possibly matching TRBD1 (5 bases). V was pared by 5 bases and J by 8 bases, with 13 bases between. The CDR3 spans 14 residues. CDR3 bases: TGTGCCAGCAGTCCGCAGGGCTTTGATTCACCCCTCCACTTT. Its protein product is CASSPQGFDSPLHF.

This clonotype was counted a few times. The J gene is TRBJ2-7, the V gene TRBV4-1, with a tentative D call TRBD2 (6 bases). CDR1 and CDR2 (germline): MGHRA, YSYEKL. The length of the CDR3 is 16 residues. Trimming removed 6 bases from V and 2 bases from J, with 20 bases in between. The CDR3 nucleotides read TGCGCCAGCAGTCGTCTTTCGCTAGCGCCGGCCTACGAGCAGTACTTC. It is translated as CASSRLSLAPAYEQYF.

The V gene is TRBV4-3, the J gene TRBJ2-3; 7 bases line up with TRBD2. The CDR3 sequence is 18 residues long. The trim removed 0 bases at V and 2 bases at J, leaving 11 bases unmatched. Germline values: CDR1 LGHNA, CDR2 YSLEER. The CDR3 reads CASSQEVGLAEYTDTQYF. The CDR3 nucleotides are TGCGCCAGCAGCCAAGAGGTCGGTCTAGCGGAATACACAGATACGCAGTATTTT.

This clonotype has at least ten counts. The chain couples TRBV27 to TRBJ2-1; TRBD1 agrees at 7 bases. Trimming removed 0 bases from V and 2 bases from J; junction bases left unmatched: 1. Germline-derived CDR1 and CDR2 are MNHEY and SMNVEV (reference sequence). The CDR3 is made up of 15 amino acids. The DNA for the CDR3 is TGTGCCAGCAGTTTATCGGGACAGCCCTACAATGAGCAGTTCTTC. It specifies CASSLSGQPYNEQFF.

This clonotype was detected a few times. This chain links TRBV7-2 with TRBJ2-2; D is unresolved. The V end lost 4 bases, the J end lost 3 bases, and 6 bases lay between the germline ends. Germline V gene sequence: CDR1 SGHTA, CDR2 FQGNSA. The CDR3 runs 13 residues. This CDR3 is CASSSTHTGELFF. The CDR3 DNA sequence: TGTGCCAGCAGCTCGACACACACCGGGGAGCTGTTTTTT.

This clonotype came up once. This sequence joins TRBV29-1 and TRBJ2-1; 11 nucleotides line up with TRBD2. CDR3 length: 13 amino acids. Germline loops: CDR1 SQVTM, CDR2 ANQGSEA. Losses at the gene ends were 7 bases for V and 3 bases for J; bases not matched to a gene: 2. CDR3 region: CSGGLAGYNEQFF. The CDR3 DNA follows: TGCAGCGGTGGACTAGCGGGCTACAATGAGCAGTTCTTC.

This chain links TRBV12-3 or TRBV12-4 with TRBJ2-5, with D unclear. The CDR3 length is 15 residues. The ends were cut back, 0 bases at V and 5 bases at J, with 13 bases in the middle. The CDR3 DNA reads TGTGCCAGCAGTTTAGCGGTTAGTCTCTTGGAGACCCAGTACTTC. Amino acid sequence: CASSLAVSLLETQYF.

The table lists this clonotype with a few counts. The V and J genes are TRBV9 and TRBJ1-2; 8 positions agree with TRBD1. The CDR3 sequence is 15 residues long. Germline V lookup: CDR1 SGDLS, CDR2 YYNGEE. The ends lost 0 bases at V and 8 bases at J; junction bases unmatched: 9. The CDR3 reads CASSVAQTGDLGYTF. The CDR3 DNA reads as TGTGCCAGCAGCGTAGCTCAGACAGGGGACCTGGGCTACACCTTC.

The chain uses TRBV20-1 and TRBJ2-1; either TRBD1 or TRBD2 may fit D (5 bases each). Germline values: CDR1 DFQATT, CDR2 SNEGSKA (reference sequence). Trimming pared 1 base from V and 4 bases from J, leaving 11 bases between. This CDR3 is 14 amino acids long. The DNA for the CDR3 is TGCAGTGCTAGAGGGGACCTCCTTTACAATGAGCAGTTCTTC. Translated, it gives CSARGDLLYNEQFF.

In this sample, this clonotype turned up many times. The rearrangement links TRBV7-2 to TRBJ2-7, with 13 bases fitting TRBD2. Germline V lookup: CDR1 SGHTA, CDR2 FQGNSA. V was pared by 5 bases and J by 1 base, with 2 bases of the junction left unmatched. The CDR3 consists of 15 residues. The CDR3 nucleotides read TGTGCCAGCAGCACTAGCGGGGGGGATTCCTACGAGCAGTACTTC. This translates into CASSTSGGDSYEQYF. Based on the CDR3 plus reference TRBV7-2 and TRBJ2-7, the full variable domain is GAGVSQSPSNKVTEKGKDVELRCDPISGHTALYWYRQSLGQGLEFLIYFQGNSAPDKSGLPSDRFSAERTGGSVSTLTIQRTQQEDSAVYLCASSTSGGDSYEQYFGPGTRLTVT.